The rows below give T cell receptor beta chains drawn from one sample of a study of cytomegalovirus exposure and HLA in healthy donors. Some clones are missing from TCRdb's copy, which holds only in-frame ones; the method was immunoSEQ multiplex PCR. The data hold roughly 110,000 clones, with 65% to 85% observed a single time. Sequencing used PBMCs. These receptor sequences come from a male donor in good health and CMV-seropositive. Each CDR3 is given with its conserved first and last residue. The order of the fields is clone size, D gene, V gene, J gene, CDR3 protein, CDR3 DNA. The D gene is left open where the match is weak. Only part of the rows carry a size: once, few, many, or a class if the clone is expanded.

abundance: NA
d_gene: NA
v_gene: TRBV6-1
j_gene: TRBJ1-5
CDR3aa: CASSETGSYQPQHF
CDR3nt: TGTGCCAGCAGTGAAACAGGGAGCTATCAGCCCCAGCATTTT

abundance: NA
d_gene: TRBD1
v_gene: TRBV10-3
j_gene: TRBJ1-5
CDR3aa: CAISTGVDQPQNF
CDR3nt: TGTGCCATCAGTACAGGGGTCGATCAGCCCCAGAATTTT

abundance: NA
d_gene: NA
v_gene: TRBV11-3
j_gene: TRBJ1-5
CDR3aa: CATKRIVGGAGNQPQHF
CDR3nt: TGTGCCACCAAGAGGATAGTAGGAGGGGCGGGCAATCAGCCCCAGCATTTT

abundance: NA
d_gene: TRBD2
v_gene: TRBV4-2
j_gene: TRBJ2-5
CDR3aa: CASSQQGTSGGARETQYF
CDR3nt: TGTGCCAGCAGCCAGCAAGGGACTAGCGGGGGGGCAAGGGAGACCCAGTACTTC

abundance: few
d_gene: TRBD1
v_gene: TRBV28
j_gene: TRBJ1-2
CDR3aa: CASTGANYGYTF
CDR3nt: TGTGCCTCGACAGGGGCCAACTATGGCTACACCTTC

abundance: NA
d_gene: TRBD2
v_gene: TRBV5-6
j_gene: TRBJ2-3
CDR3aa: CASSFSGRGLDTQYF
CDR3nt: TGTGCCAGCAGCTTTAGCGGGAGGGGGCTAGATACGCAGTATTTT

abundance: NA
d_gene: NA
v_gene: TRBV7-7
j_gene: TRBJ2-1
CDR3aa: CASSFRREDSEQFF
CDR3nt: TGTGCTAGCAGCTTCCGTCGGGAGGACAGTGAGCAGTTCTTC

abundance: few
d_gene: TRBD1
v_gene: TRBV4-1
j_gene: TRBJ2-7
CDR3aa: CASSPQDRGYQNEQYF
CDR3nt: TGCGCCAGCAGCCCACAGGACAGGGGGTATCAGAACGAGCAGTACTTC

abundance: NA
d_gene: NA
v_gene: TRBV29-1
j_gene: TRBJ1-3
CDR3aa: CSVNSEQGNTIYF
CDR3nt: TGCAGCGTAAACTCGGAACAGGGAAACACCATATATTTT

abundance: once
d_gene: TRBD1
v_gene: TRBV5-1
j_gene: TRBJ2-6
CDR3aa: CASSLTGSSGANVLTF
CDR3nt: TGCGCCAGCAGCCTGACAGGGAGCTCTGGGGCCAACGTCCTGACTTTC

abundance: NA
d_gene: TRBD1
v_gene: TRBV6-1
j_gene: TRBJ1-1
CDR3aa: CASSDRQGAPAFF
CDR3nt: TGTGCCAGCAGTGACCGACAGGGGGCGCCTGCTTTCTTT

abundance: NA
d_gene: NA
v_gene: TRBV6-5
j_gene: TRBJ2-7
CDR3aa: CASSNAGEQYF
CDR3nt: TGTGCCAGCAGTAACGCGGGCGAGCAGTACTTC

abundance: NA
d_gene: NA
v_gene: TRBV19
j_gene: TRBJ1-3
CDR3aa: CASTAEWGNTIYF
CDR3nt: TGTGCCAGTACCGCCGAGTGGGGAAACACCATATATTTT

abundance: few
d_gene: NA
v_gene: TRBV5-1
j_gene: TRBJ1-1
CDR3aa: CASRPTLNTEAFF
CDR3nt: TGCGCCAGCAGGCCTACGTTGAACACTGAAGCTTTCTTT

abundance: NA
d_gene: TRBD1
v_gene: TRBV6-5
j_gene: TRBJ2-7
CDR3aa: CASSGTGGSYEQYF
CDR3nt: TGTGCCAGCAGTGGGACAGGGGGTTCCTACGAGCAGTACTTC

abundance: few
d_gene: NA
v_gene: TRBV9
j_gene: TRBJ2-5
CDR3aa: CASSPQGGVAGETQYF
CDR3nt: TGTGCCAGCAGCCCCCAGGGCGGGGTCGCGGGAGAGACCCAGTACTTC

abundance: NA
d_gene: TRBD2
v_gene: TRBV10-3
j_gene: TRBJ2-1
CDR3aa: CAISPSGLGYNEQFF
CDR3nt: TGTGCCATCAGTCCCTCCGGACTAGGGTACAATGAGCAGTTCTTC

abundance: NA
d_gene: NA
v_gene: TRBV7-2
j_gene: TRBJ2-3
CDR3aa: CASSKTFVEGLDTQYF
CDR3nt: TGTGCCAGCAGCAAAACTTTCGTGGAGGGCCTTGATACGCAGTATTTT

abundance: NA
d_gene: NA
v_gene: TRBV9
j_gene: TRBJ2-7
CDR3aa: CASSGGTLPEQYF
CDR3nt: TGTGCCAGCAGCGGAGGGACATTGCCCGAGCAGTACTTC

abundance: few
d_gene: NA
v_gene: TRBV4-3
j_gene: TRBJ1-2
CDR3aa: CASSQERPRQVSYGYTF
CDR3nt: TGCGCCAGCAGCCAAGAACGACCGAGACAGGTTTCCTATGGCTACACCTTC

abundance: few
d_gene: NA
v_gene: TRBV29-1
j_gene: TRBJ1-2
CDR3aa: CSGRVQGHYGYTF
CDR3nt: TGCAGCGGGAGGGTGCAGGGACACTATGGCTACACCTTC

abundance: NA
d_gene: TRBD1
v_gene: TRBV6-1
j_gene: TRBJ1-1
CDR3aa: CASSVYRGQGPNTEAFF
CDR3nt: TGTGCCAGCAGTGTTTACAGGGGACAAGGCCCGAACACTGAAGCTTTCTTT

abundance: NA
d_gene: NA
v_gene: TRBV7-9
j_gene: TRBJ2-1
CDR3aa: CASSLPLADEQFF
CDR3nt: TGTGCCAGCAGCTTACCTCTAGCAGATGAGCAGTTCTTC

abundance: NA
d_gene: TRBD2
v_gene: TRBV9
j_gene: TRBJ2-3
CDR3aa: CASSAGGDTQYF
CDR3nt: TGTGCCAGCAGCGCGGGGGGAGATACGCAGTATTTT

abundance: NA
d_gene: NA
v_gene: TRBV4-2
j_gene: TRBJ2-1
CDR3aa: CASSLAVRDPKLFF
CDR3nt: TGTGCCAGCAGCCTCGCGGTGCGGGACCCCAAACTGTTCTTC

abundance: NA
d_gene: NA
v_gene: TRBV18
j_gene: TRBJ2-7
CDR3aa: CASSPGQIYEQYF
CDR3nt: TGTGCCAGCTCACCAGGACAGATCTACGAGCAGTACTTC

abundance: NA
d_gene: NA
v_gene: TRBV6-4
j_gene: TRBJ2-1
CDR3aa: CASSDSFGGHNEQFF
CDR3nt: TGTGCCAGCAGTGACTCCTTTGGAGGGCACAATGAGCAGTTCTTC

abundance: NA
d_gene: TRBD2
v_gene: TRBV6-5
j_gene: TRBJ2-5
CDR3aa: CASRAGGTQETQYF
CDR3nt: TGTGCCAGCAGGGCGGGAGGGACGCAAGAGACCCAGTACTTC

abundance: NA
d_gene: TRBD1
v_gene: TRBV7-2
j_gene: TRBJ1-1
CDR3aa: CASSLSGQGAVNTEAFF
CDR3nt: TGTGCCAGCAGCTTATCGGGACAGGGGGCCGTGAACACTGAAGCTTTCTTT

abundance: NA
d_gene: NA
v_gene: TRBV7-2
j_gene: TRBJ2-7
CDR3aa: CASSIGDWDPSSYEQYF
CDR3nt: TGTGCCAGCAGCATAGGGGACTGGGACCCTAGCTCCTACGAGCAGTACTTC

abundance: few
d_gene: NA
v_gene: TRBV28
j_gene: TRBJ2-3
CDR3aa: CASSTRTVSTDTQYF
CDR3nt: TGTGCCAGCAGTACTCGGACAGTCAGCACAGATACGCAGTATTTT

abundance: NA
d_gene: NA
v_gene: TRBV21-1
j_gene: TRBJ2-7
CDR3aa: CASIPSGISSYEQYF
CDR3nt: TGTGCCAGCATTCCTAGCGGGATTAGCTCCTACGAGCAGTACTTC

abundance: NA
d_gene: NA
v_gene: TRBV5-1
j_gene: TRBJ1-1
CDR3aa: CASSLAEASWNTEAFF
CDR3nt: TGCGCCAGCAGCTTGGCCGAGGCTTCCTGGAACACTGAAGCTTTCTTT

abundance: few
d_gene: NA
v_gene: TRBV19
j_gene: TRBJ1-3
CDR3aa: CASSAAGASGNTIYF
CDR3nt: TGTGCCAGTAGCGCCGCGGGGGCTTCTGGAAACACCATATATTTT

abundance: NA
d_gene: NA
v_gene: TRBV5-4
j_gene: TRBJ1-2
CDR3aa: CASSLRDSDYGYTF
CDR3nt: TGTGCCAGCAGCTTGCGGGATTCCGACTATGGCTACACCTTC

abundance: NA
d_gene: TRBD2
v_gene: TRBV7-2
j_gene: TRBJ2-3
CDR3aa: CASSLTTSGSGTDTQYF
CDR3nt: TGTGCCAGCAGCTTGACGACTAGCGGGAGTGGCACAGATACGCAGTATTTT

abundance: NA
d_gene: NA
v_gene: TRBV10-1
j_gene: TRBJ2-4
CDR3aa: CARRLPGKNIQYF
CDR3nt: TGCGCCAGGCGGTTGCCGGGCAAAAACATTCAGTACTTC

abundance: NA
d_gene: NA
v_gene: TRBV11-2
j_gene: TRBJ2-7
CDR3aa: CASTLFGPEQYF
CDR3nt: TGTGCCAGCACGTTGTTTGGGCCCGAGCAGTACTTC

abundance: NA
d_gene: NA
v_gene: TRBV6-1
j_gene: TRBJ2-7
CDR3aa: CASRVDVLISYEQYF
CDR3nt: TGTGCCAGCAGGGTCGATGTCCTAATTTCCTACGAGCAGTACTTC

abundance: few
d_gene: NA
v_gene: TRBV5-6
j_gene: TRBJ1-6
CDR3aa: CASSPGHNNSPLHF
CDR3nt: TGTGCCAGCAGCCCGGGACACAATAATTCACCCCTCCACTTT

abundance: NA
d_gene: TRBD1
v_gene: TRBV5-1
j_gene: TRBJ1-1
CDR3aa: CASSPGTGPRCVAFF
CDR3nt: TGCGCCAGCAGCCCCGGGACAGGGCCTCGGTGTGTGGCTTTCTTT

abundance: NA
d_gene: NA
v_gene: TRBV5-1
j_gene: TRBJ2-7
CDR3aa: CASSRSQGSYEQYF
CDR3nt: TGCGCCAGCAGCCGATCACAGGGCTCCTACGAGCAGTACTTC

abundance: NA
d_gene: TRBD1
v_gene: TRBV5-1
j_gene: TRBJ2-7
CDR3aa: CASRGRTGETYEQYF
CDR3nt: TGCGCCAGCAGGGGAAGGACAGGGGAAACCTACGAGCAGTACTTC

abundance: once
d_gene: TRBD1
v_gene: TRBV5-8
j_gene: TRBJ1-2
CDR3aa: CVSSSGQGARGYTF
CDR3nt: TGTGTCAGCAGCTCGGGACAGGGGGCGCGAGGCTACACCTTC

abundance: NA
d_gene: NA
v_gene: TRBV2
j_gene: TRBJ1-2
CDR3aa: CASSVSGNYGYTF
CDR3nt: TGTGCCAGCAGTGTTAGCGGGAACTATGGCTACACCTTC

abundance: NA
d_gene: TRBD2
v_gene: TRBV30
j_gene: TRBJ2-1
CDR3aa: CAWSQPAGGYNEQFF
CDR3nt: TGTGCCTGGAGTCAGCCAGCGGGGGGATACAATGAGCAGTTCTTC

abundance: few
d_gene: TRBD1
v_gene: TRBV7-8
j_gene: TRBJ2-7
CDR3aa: CASSLDRGREQYF
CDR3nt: TGTGCCAGCAGCCTGGACAGGGGGCGCGAGCAGTACTTC

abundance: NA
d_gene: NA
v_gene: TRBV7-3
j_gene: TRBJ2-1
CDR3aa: CASSLTSAGDEQFF
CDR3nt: TGTGCCAGCAGCTTAACTAGCGCCGGGGATGAGCAGTTCTTC

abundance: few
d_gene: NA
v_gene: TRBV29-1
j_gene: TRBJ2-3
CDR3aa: CSVVPGSRNTDTQYF
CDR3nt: TGCAGCGTTGTCCCCGGGAGTAGGAACACAGATACGCAGTATTTT

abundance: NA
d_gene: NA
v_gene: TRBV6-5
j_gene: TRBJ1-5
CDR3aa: CASSYSLGGDQPQHF
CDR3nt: TGTGCCAGCAGTTACTCATTGGGGGGGGATCAGCCCCAGCATTTT

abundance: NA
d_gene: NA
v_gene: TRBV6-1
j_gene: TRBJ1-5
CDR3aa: CASSLWGADQPQHF
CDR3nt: TGTGCCAGCAGTTTGTGGGGCGCCGATCAGCCCCAGCATTTT

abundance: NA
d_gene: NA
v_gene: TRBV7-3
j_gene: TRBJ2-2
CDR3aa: CASSLVWSGNTGELFF
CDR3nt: TGTGCCAGCAGCTTAGTCTGGTCGGGGAACACCGGGGAGCTGTTTTTT

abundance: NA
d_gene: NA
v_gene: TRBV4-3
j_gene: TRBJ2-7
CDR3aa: CASSQERGIGEQYF
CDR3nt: TGCGCCAGCAGCCAAGAGCGGGGAATCGGCGAGCAGTACTTC

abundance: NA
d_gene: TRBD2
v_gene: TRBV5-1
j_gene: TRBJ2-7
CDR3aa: CASSLIIAGVEQYF
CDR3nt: TGCGCCAGCAGCTTAATAATAGCGGGAGTCGAGCAGTACTTC

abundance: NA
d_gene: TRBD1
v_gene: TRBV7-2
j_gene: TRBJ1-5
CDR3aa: CASSFRQGWVQPQHF
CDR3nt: TGTGCCAGCAGCTTCCGACAGGGATGGGTTCAGCCCCAGCATTTT

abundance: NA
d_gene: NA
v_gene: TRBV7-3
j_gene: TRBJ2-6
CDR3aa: CASSLGGTASGANVLTF
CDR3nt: TGTGCCAGCAGCTTAGGCGGTACCGCCTCTGGGGCCAACGTCCTGACTTTC

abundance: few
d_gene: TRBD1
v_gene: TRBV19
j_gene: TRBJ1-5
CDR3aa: CASSTTGVGSNQPQHF
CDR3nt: TGTGCCAGTAGTACTACAGGGGTCGGAAGCAATCAGCCCCAGCATTTT